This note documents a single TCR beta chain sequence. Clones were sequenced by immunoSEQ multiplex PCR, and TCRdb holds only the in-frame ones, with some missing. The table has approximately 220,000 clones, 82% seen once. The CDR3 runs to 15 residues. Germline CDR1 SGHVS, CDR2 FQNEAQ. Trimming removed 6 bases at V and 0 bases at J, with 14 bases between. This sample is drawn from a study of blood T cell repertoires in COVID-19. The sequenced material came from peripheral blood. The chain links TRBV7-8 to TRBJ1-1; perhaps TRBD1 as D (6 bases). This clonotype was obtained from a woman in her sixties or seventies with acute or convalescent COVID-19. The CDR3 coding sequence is TGTGCCAGCAGAAAACAGGGTATAATGAACACTGAAGCTTTCTTT. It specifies CASRKQGIMNTEAFF.